These 30 T cell receptor beta chains were all obtained from the same sample, sequenced in a study of radiation and T cells in renal cell carcinoma. The table came from immunoSEQ multiplex PCR; TCRdb's copy has only in-frame clones and leaves some out. Of approximately 170,000 clones detected, 88% appear once; the ten largest clones hold roughly 12%. Time point here: blood 4 weeks post-SBRT, at nephrectomy. Treatment denoted: 15 Gy SBRT to primary tumor, nephrectomy 4 weeks later. This specimen consisted of blood, obtained from a patient whose treatment included radiotherapy and nephrectomy. All receptors come from a woman aged 45-65 years with renal cell carcinoma.

The chain employs TRBV7-9 and TRBJ2-2, with a weak D call TRBD1 (6 bases). The germline gives CDR1 SEHNR, CDR2 FQNEAQ (reference sequence). The CDR3 contains 13 residues. V was shortened by 7 bases and J by 8 bases, with 14 bases between the two germline ends. CDR3 amino acids: CASTPLGAGELFF. The CDR3 DNA is TGTGCCAGCACCCCCCTGGGGGCAGGGGAGCTGTTTTTT.

CDR3 nucleotide sequence: TGTGCTAGTGGCCTCCTTGGGGGGGCTAGCACAGATACGCAGTATTTT. It specifies CASGLLGGASTDTQYF. The chain recombines TRBV12-5 with TRBJ2-3; weak D call: TRBD2 (7 bases). Deletions cut 6 bases from V and 0 bases from J, with 16 bases between. This CDR3 region has 16 residues. Germline CDR1 LGHNT, CDR2 FRNRAP.

The chain has TRBV5-6 and TRBJ1-2; TRBD1 matches 9 bases. The CDR3 spans 14 residues. The V gene end was trimmed by 2 bases and the J gene end by 6 bases; junction bases not matched to a gene: 5. Germline lookup yields CDR1 SGHDT and CDR2 YYEEEE. CDR3 nucleotide sequence: TGTGCCAGCAGCTTTGGGACAGGGAGGGATGGCTACACCTTC. Its translation: CASSFGTGRDGYTF.

This chain joins TRBV21-1 and TRBJ2-1. TRBV21-1 is a recognized pseudogene. The CDR3 totals 11 residues. CDR3 bases: TGTGCCAGCAGCAACCACAATGAGCAGTTCTTC. It specifies CASSNHNEQFF.

The chain links TRBV7-3 to TRBJ2-3, with 13 bases identical to TRBD2. CDR1 and CDR2 from the germline V gene are SGHTA and FQGTGA. The V segment lost 5 bases and the J segment 7 bases; nucleotides outside the gene matches: 3. CDR3 length equals 14 residues. CDR3 in DNA: TGTGCCAGCAGCCCGACTAGCGGGGGGAATACGCAGTATTTT. Protein sequence: CASSPTSGGNTQYF.

This rearrangement joins TRBV19 to TRBJ2-1, with D possibly being TRBD2 (6 bases). CDR3 length equals 15 residues. Germline V lookup: CDR1 LNHDA, CDR2 SQIVND (reference sequence). V shed 4 bases and J shed 0 bases, with 10 bases lying between them. This CDR3 reads CASSKGLISYNEQFF. CDR3 coding DNA: TGTGCCAGTAGTAAAGGACTAATCTCCTACAATGAGCAGTTCTTC. Based on the CDR3 plus reference TRBV19 and TRBJ2-1, the full variable domain is DGGITQSPKYLFRKEGQNVTLSCEQNLNHDAMYWYRQDPGQGLRLIYYSQIVNDFQKGDIAEGYSVSREKKESFPLTVTSAQKNPTAFYLCASSKGLISYNEQFFGPGTRLTVL.

This chain connects TRBV7-2 to TRBJ1-4; a possible D gene is TRBD1 (6 bases). The V end was cut by 6 bases, the J end by 6 bases, with 14 bases between. CDR1 SGHTA and CDR2 FQGNSA come from the germline V gene. There are 14 residues in the CDR3. Here the CDR3 DNA reads TGTGCCAGCAGTAATGGGGGGGCATATGAAAAACTGTTTTTT. This codes for CASSNGGAYEKLFF.

This chain connects TRBV30 to TRBJ2-5, with TRBD2 as a possible D gene (5 bases). V gave up 5 bases and J gave up 3 bases, with 13 bases separating them. CDR1 is GTSNPN, CDR2 SVGIG, per germline (reference sequence). The CDR3 totals 13 residues. CDR3 sequence (DNA): TGTGCCTGGGCGGTGAGGGAAGAAGAGACCCAGTACTTC. Its protein is CAWAVREEETQYF.

The rearrangement links TRBV7-2 to TRBJ1-3; possible D gene TRBD1, 5 bases. Germline lookup yields CDR1 SGHTA and CDR2 FQGNSA. The V gene lost 4 bases and the J gene lost 2 bases, with 21 bases spanning the gap. This CDR3 has 18 residues. CDR3 DNA: TGTGCCAGCAGCTGGGGCCCGGCAAGCAGACTAGCTGGAAACACCATATATTTT. Residues: CASSWGPASRLAGNTIYF.

The rearrangement uses TRBV19 and TRBJ2-5; D may match TRBD1 or TRBD2 (5 bases each). CDR3 length: 14 residues. V dropped 3 bases and J dropped 7 bases, with 15 bases sitting between them. Germline CDR1 and CDR2: LNHDA and SQIVND (reference sequence). CDR3 in amino acids: CASSIGDRMGTQYF. CDR3 DNA sequence: TGTGCCAGTAGTATTGGGGACCGGATGGGGACCCAGTACTTC.

For this clone: This sample also contains other DNA sequences that code for the same CDR3. V usage is TRBV6-5 and J usage is TRBJ2-7; 7 nucleotides align to TRBD2. The V gene's germline CDR1 is MNHEY and CDR2 SVGAGI. Losses at the gene ends were 8 bases for V and 1 base for J; bases not matched to a gene: 5. CDR3 length: 13 residues. This chain's CDR3 is CASRGGGSYEQYF. DNA of the CDR3: TGTGCCAGCCGGGGCGGGGGTTCCTACGAGCAGTACTTC.

The rearrangement joins TRBV19 to TRBJ1-5, with a possible D match to TRBD1 (5 bases). CDR1 and CDR2 from the germline V gene are LNHDA and SQIVND (reference sequence). V was clipped by 5 bases and J by 3 bases, with 14 bases between them. This CDR3 region has 15 residues. The CDR3 reads CASSRGWRNNQPQHF. The CDR3 DNA reads TGTGCCAGTAGTCGGGGCTGGCGGAACAATCAGCCCCAGCATTTT.

The J gene is TRBJ2-3, the V gene TRBV11-3; D gene ambiguous. V lost 5 bases and J 0 bases, leaving 12 bases between the germline ends. Germline V gives CDR1 SGHNT, CDR2 YENEEA. The CDR3 sequence is 15 residues long. CDR3 residues: CASSLTAISTDTQYF. The CDR3 DNA follows: TGTGCCAGCAGCCTTACGGCCATTAGCACAGATACGCAGTATTTT.

This chain uses TRBV6-6 with TRBJ2-2; perhaps D is TRBD1 or TRBD2 (5 bases each). Germline CDR1 is MNHNY and CDR2 is SVGAGI (reference sequence). The CDR3 contains 14 residues. Trimming took off 6 bases at V and 5 bases at J, with 13 bases between the two ends. The CDR3 region has the DNA TGTGCCAGCAGCCGGGACCTTGGGACCGGGGAGCTGTTTTTT. Its protein is CASSRDLGTGELFF.

This clone was counted a single time. The V gene is TRBV6-5, the J gene TRBJ1-6, with 7 bases lining up with TRBD1. Germline trimming cut 1 base from V and 7 bases from J; bases unmatched to any gene: 7. Per germline, CDR1 MNHEY and CDR2 SVGAGI. This CDR3 spans 16 amino acids. CDR3 coding DNA: TGTGCCAGCAGTTACTATAGACAGGGAGGAAATTCACCCCTCCACTTT. It codes for CASSYYRQGGNSPLHF.

The CDR3, as DNA: TGTGCCAGCAGGGGCCTTAGGGGCGATGAGCAGTTCTTC. Residues: CASRGLRGDEQFF. The rearrangement uses TRBV6-6 and TRBJ2-1; a weak D match, TRBD1 (5 bases). From germline, CDR1 is MNHNY and CDR2 SVGAGI (reference sequence). V was trimmed by 6 bases and J by 8 bases, leaving 14 bases between them. This CDR3 comprises 13 residues.

This clone was seen just once. The chain couples TRBV2 to TRBJ2-2; TRBD1 matches at 7 bases. V was clipped by 6 bases and J by 2 bases; unmatched bases: 9. Germline assignment: CDR1 SNHLY and CDR2 FYNNEI. The CDR3 consists of 16 residues. Here the CDR3 reads CASRKIQGTNTGELFF. CDR3 DNA sequence: TGTGCCAGCAGAAAGATACAGGGGACCAACACCGGGGAGCTGTTTTTT.

The chain combines TRBV15 with TRBJ2-7; 8 bases agree with TRBD1. This CDR3 is 15 amino acids long. The J segment lost 2 bases and the V segment lost 1 base, leaving 4 bases of the junction unmatched. Germline-derived CDR1 and CDR2 are LNHNV and YYDKDF (reference sequence). The CDR3 nucleotides read TGTGCCACCAGCAGAGGGACAGGGACGGCCTACGAGCAGTACTTC. Translation gives CATSRGTGTAYEQYF.

The rearrangement joins TRBV7-8 to TRBJ2-7; the D gene is possibly TRBD1 (5 bases). This CDR3 is 14 amino acids long. V lost 2 bases and J 1 base, leaving 9 bases between the germline ends. Germline loops: CDR1 SGHVS, CDR2 FQNEAQ. As DNA, the CDR3 is TGTGCCAGCAGCTTAACAGGATCGTCCTACGAGCAGTACTTC. Translated, it gives CASSLTGSSYEQYF.

The rearrangement uses TRBV2 and TRBJ2-5; no clear D. The CDR3 is 17 amino acids. Germline V gene sequence: CDR1 SNHLY, CDR2 FYNNEI. V gave up 3 bases and J gave up 0 bases, with 17 bases separating them. CDR3 DNA sequence: TGTGCCAGCAGTGAGGGCGGAGTGGCTAGACACCAAGAGACCCAGTACTTC. Its translation: CASSEGGVARHQETQYF.

This clone was observed once. J is TRBJ1-5 and V is TRBV19, with D tentatively TRBD1 (6 bases). Per germline, CDR1 LNHDA and CDR2 SQIVND (reference sequence). The CDR3 loop spans 15 amino acids. With 7 bases removed from V and 4 bases from J, the gap between germline ends came to 17 bases. This CDR3 reads CASTPGVQGNQPQHF. DNA of the CDR3: TGTGCCAGTACCCCAGGGGTGCAGGGAAATCAGCCCCAGCATTTT.

This chain links TRBV5-4 with TRBJ1-3; TRBD1 might be the D (5 bases). V gave up 4 bases and J gave up 0 bases, with 11 bases separating them. There are 15 residues in the CDR3. Germline CDR1 is SGHNT and CDR2 is YYREEE (reference sequence). The CDR3 spells CASSLGTPSGNTIYF. In DNA form, the CDR3 reads TGTGCCAGCAGCCTCGGGACTCCCTCTGGAAACACCATATATTTT.

The chain carries TRBV19 and TRBJ2-1; 8 nucleotides line up with TRBD2. V gave up 6 bases and J gave up 4 bases; unmatched junction bases: 8. Germline loops: CDR1 LNHDA, CDR2 SQIVND (reference sequence). This CDR3 is built from 15 residues. The CDR3, as DNA: TGTGCCAGTAGCAGAAGCGGGGGACTATACAATGAGCAGTTCTTC. Translated: CASSRSGGLYNEQFF. Together with reference TRBV19 and TRBJ2-1, the CDR3 gives the full variable domain: DGGITQSPKYLFRKEGQNVTLSCEQNLNHDAMYWYRQDPGQGLRLIYYSQIVNDFQKGDIAEGYSVSREKKESFPLTVTSAQKNPTAFYLCASSRSGGLYNEQFFGPGTRLTVL.

This clone showed up just once. The genes are TRBV7-2 and TRBJ2-7, with no clear D. This CDR3 comprises 13 residues. Per the germline V gene, CDR1 is SGHTA and CDR2 is FQGNSA. Trimming cost V 1 base and J 0 bases, with 4 bases left between them. The CDR3 DNA sequence: TGTGCCAGCAGCTTAGGGGCCTCCTACGAGCAGTACTTC. This gives the protein CASSLGASYEQYF.

A note on this clone: Other DNA sequences within the sample encode an identical CDR3. The CDR3 DNA is TGTGCCAGCAGCGTAATAGGTATTAGCACAGATACGCAGTATTTT. Amino acid sequence: CASSVIGISTDTQYF. The chain has TRBV9 and TRBJ2-3; D call uncertain. CDR3 size: 15 residues. The V end was cut by 1 base, the J end by 0 bases, with 9 bases between. CDR1 is SGDLS, CDR2 YYNGEE, per germline.

Here the CDR3 reads CASSLGGGAYEQYF. CDR3 DNA: TGTGCCAGCAGTTTAGGTGGGGGGGCCTACGAGCAGTACTTC. This sequence joins TRBV27 and TRBJ2-7; 7 nucleotides agree with TRBD2. This CDR3 has 14 residues. Germline V gene data show CDR1 as MNHEY and CDR2 as SMNVEV (reference sequence). V lost 2 bases, J lost 2 bases, and 3 bases stayed unmatched.

The chain recombines TRBV5-4 with TRBJ1-2; 7 positions agree with TRBD1. This CDR3 comprises 14 residues. Germline V lookup: CDR1 SGHNT, CDR2 YYREEE (reference sequence). V lost 3 bases and J lost 0; bases outside the gene matches: 2. The CDR3 protein is CASSSGQANYGYTF. The CDR3 DNA reads as TGTGCCAGCAGCTCTGGACAGGCTAACTATGGCTACACCTTC.

The chain combines TRBV11-3 with TRBJ1-5; D is uncertain. Germline V gene sequence: CDR1 SGHNT, CDR2 YENEEA. Trimming pared 2 bases from V and 0 bases from J, leaving 5 bases between. This CDR3 has 14 amino acids. CDR3 residues: CASSLRGSNQPQHF. The CDR3 region has the DNA TGTGCCAGCAGCTTACGGGGTAGCAATCAGCCCCAGCATTTT. Using reference TRBV11-3 and TRBJ1-5 for the parts outside the CDR3, the full variable domain is EAGVVQSPRYKIIEKKQPVAFWCNPISGHNTLYWYLQNLGQGPELLIRYENEEAVDDSQLPKDRFSAERLKGVDSTLKIQPAELGDSAVYLCASSLRGSNQPQHFGDGTRLSIL.

This chain joins TRBV2 and TRBJ2-5, with D uncertain. This CDR3 is built from 14 residues. V lost 5 bases and J lost 4, with 14 bases in between. Germline V CDR1 and CDR2: SNHLY, FYNNEI. The chain's CDR3 is CASSNGFPGETQYF. The CDR3 DNA is TGTGCCAGCAGTAATGGTTTCCCGGGAGAGACCCAGTACTTC.

The chain is built from TRBV4-2 and TRBJ2-1; TRBD1 agrees at 9 bases. Germline V gene data show CDR1 as LGHNA and CDR2 as YNFKEQ. CDR3 length: 16 amino acids. V was pared by 4 bases and J by 3 bases, with 7 bases of the junction left unmatched. This chain's CDR3 is CASSPLGGQGYNEQFF. The CDR3 DNA sequence: TGTGCCAGCAGCCCCCTCGGGGGACAGGGCTACAATGAGCAGTTCTTC.